A single sample is the source of the 23 T cell receptor beta chains below, sequenced in a study of Graves' ophthalmopathy and Graves' hyperthyroidism. RNA transcripts were the template, and TCR beta CDR3 regions were amplified from them. HTBI primers were employed in first-round RT-PCR, then a second-round multiplex PCR followed. MiXCR, applied by TCRdb to the multiplex PCR reads, yields one record per CDR3 protein. The sample yields 660,000 or so distinct CDR3 sequences, roughly 41% seen once. Sequencing was performed on peripheral blood. These receptors were obtained from an adult man with Graves' ophthalmopathy.

In its sample, this clonotype was seen many times. As DNA, the CDR3 is TGTGCCAGTAACCAGGGGGACTATGGCTACACCTTC. The encoded protein is CASNQGDYGYTF. The gene calls are TRBV19 and TRBJ1-2, with TRBD1 identical over 7 bases. CDR1 is LNHDA, CDR2 SQIVND, per germline (reference sequence). The CDR3 covers 12 residues. After removal of 7 bases from V and 3 bases from J, the junction contained 2 bases not matched to a gene.

This clonotype was counted many times. The chain joins TRBV7-8 to TRBJ1-4, with unresolved D. The CDR3 is 15 residues long. V was pared by 5 bases and J by 4 bases, with 14 bases between. The germline V gene has CDR1 SGHVS and CDR2 FQNEAQ. DNA of the CDR3: TGTGCCAGCAGCCTCCGGTCGAACTTTAATGAAAAACTGTTTTTT. Its translation: CASSLRSNFNEKLFF.

This clonotype has at least ten counts. The chain couples TRBV4-2 to TRBJ2-2; no clear D gene. The V gene lost 6 bases and the J gene lost 4 bases, with 6 bases spanning the gap. The V gene's germline CDR1 is LGHNA and CDR2 YNFKEQ. The CDR3 totals 12 residues. As DNA, the CDR3 is TGTGCCAGCAGGACACGCACCGGGGAGCTGTTTTTT. Protein product: CASRTRTGELFF.

The chain is built from TRBV25-1 and TRBJ2-7; 8 bases agree with TRBD2. The ends lost 2 bases at V and 1 base at J; junction bases unmatched: 4. Per the germline V gene, CDR1 is MGHDK and CDR2 is SYGVNS. The CDR3 totals 15 residues. The CDR3 is CASSEEPSGSYEQYF. CDR3 bases: TGTGCCAGCAGTGAAGAGCCTAGCGGGTCCTACGAGCAGTACTTC.

A remark on this clonotype: It may be a read error: a sequence one base away is much more abundant. The chain employs TRBV7-9 and TRBJ2-5; 7 bases map to TRBD1. The germline gives CDR1 SEHNR, CDR2 FQNEAQ (reference sequence). The CDR3 has 14 residues. The CDR3 coding sequence is TGCGCCAGCAGCATACAGGGGAACGAGGTGACCCAGTACTTC. Translation: CASSIQGNEVTQYF.

Remarks on this clonotype: Its ends do not fully match the called genes, so a read error is possible. This chain joins TRBV10-3 and TRBJ2-7; D is tentatively TRBD1 or TRBD2 (5 bases each). Germline V gene sequence: CDR1 ENHRY, CDR2 SYGVKD. This CDR3 spans 16 amino acids. The CDR3 protein is CASSEARGQISYEQYF. The CDR3 DNA is TGTGCCAGCAGTGAAGCGAGGGGTCAAATCTCCTACGAGCAGTACTTC.

On this clonotype: A much larger clone sits a single nucleotide away, making a read error possible. Here the CDR3 omits its conserved ending phenylalanine or tryptophan, so a read error is the likely source. The rearrangement links TRBV9 to TRBJ2-7, with 7 bases lining up with TRBD1. J was trimmed by 0 bases and V by 4 bases; bases with no gene match: 10. This CDR3 region has 16 residues. The germline V gene has CDR1 SGDLS and CDR2 YYNGEE. This CDR3 is CASSSRRTGSSYEQYS. The CDR3 bases are TGTGCCAGCAGCAGCAGAAGGACAGGCAGCTCCTACGAGCAGTACTCC.

J is TRBJ2-7 and V is TRBV6-6, with TRBD2 identical over 11 bases. V shed 6 bases, J shed 6 bases, and the junction held 10 bases outside the gene matches. CDR3 length: 15 residues. Germline V CDR1 and CDR2: MNHNY, SVGAGI (reference sequence). The CDR3 reads CASRRATSGKREQYF. The CDR3 DNA follows: TGTGCCAGCAGAAGAGCGACTAGCGGGAAACGCGAGCAGTACTTC.

This clonotype was seen at least ten times. The chain combines TRBV5-1 with TRBJ1-4; D possibly corresponds to TRBD1 (5 bases). V gave up 1 base and J gave up 7 bases, with 11 bases separating them. CDR1 and CDR2 (germline): SGHRS, YFSETQ. This CDR3 region has 14 residues. Here the CDR3 reads CASSLFSGGEKLFF. As DNA, the CDR3 is TGCGCCAGCAGCTTGTTTAGTGGGGGTGAAAAACTGTTTTTT.

This clonotype occurred many times. The rearrangement joins TRBV12-3 or TRBV12-4 to TRBJ1-5, with 8 bases aligning to TRBD1. Unmatched junction bases numbered 2, after V lost 8 bases and J lost 2 bases. The CDR3 is 13 amino acids. DNA of the CDR3: TGTGCCAGCGGGGGACAGGGCAATCAGCCCCAGCATTTT. Translation: CASGGQGNQPQHF.

Concerning this clonotype: A junction boundary mismatches the germline segment, possibly from a read error. The gene calls are TRBV10-3 and TRBJ1-5; 11 positions agree with TRBD1. The length of the CDR3 is 15 residues. In germline, CDR1 is ENHRY, CDR2 SYGVKD. The CDR3 region has the DNA TGTGCCAGCAGTTACGGGGACAGGGGGGTCCAGCCCCAGCATTTT. Translated, it gives CASSYGDRGVQPQHF.

The V call is TRBV29-1, the J call TRBJ1-1; perhaps TRBD1 as D (5 bases). Germline lookup yields CDR1 SQVTM and CDR2 ANQGSEA. Trimming stripped 8 bases from V and 7 bases from J, with 11 bases between. The length of the CDR3 is 10 residues. The CDR3 sequence is CSLGEDEAFF. DNA for the CDR3: TGCAGCTTAGGGGAGGATGAAGCTTTCTTT. Complete variable domain (other parts from reference TRBV29-1 and TRBJ1-1): SAVISQKPSRDICQRGTSLTIQCQVDSQVTMMFWYRQQPGQSLTLIATANQGSEATYESGFVIDKFPISRPNLTFSTLTVSNMSPEDSSIYLCSLGEDEAFFGQGTRLTVV.

In the case of this clonotype: This may come from a read error, since a much larger clone is one base off. The chain employs TRBV10-3 and TRBJ2-7; D is unclear. V was pared by 6 bases and J by 1 base, with 13 bases between. The CDR3 runs to 14 residues. Germline V CDR1 and CDR2: ENHRY, SYGVKD. CDR3 sequence reads: CAISLVGRSYEQYF. The CDR3 DNA follows: TGTGCCATCAGCTTAGTCGGCAGGTCCTACGAGCAGTACTTC.

The V and J genes are TRBV3-1 and TRBJ1-1; the D is unclear. The CDR3 extends over 13 amino acids. Germline CDR1 LGHDT, CDR2 YNNKEL (reference sequence). The V gene lost 1 base and the J gene lost 4 bases, with 7 bases spanning the gap. The CDR3 DNA reads as TGTGCCAGCAGCCAAGTCGATAGCACTGAAGCTTTCTTT. Protein product: CASSQVDSTEAFF.

This clonotype was counted ten times or more. The rearrangement uses TRBV25-1 and TRBJ1-6; 7 bases map to TRBD1. The CDR3 consists of 14 residues. J lost 10 bases, V lost 7 bases, and 10 bases had no gene match. Germline values: CDR1 MGHDK, CDR2 SYGVNS. The CDR3 region is CASTPTGRNSPLHF. The CDR3 nucleotides are TGTGCCAGCACCCCGACAGGGCGAAACTCACCCCTCCACTTT.

This clonotype was detected many times. The chain combines TRBV2 with TRBJ1-5, with TRBD1 identical over 8 bases. Trimming took 4 bases from V and 2 from J; bases not matched to a gene: 4. The germline V gene encodes CDR1 SNHLY and CDR2 FYNNEI. CDR3 length: 15 residues. The CDR3 reads CASSGPGGGNQPQHF. CDR3 DNA sequence: TGTGCCAGCAGTGGGCCAGGGGGCGGCAATCAGCCCCAGCATTTT.

This clonotype showed up many times. The chain uses TRBV19 and TRBJ1-4; 9 bases fit TRBD1. This CDR3 region has 14 residues. CDR1 LNHDA and CDR2 SQIVND come from the germline V gene (reference sequence). After removal of 5 bases from V and 7 bases from J, the junction contained 5 bases not matched to a gene. CDR3 DNA sequence: TGTGCCAGTAGTCTACAGGGGGCGCGTGAAAAACTGTTTTTT. Encoded protein: CASSLQGAREKLFF. The entire variable domain, with the rest obtained from reference TRBV19 and TRBJ1-4, is as follows: DGGITQSPKYLFRKEGQNVTLSCEQNLNHDAMYWYRQDPGQGLRLIYYSQIVNDFQKGDIAEGYSVSREKKESFPLTVTSAQKNPTAFYLCASSLQGAREKLFFGSGTQLSVL.

The chain joins TRBV20-1 to TRBJ1-5, with 7 bases aligning to TRBD1. The CDR3 runs 13 residues. Germline-derived CDR1 and CDR2 are DFQATT and SNEGSKA (reference sequence). V shed 5 bases, J shed 4 bases, and the junction held 5 bases outside the gene matches. This CDR3 is CSADRVGNQPQHF. The DNA for the CDR3 is TGCAGTGCTGACAGGGTTGGGAATCAGCCCCAGCATTTT.

This clonotype was picked up many times. The chain couples TRBV12-3 or TRBV12-4 to TRBJ1-2; unclear D gene. The CDR3 is made up of 14 amino acids. The germline V and J ends were trimmed by 8 bases and 8 bases, with 21 bases remaining between them. CDR3 sequence (DNA): TGTGCCAGCTATAATCCCCCGAGGCCCCCCGGCTACACCTTC. Protein: CASYNPPRPPGYTF.

This clonotype was picked up many times. The chain carries TRBV9 and TRBJ2-6; the D is unclear. Germline loops: CDR1 SGDLS, CDR2 YYNGEE. This CDR3 is 16 amino acids long. Trimming took 0 bases from V and 1 from J, leaving 8 bases between them. The CDR3 spells CASSVDLVSGANVLTF. For the CDR3, the DNA is TGTGCCAGCAGCGTAGATTTGGTTTCTGGGGCCAACGTCCTGACTTTC.

The chain uses TRBV7-6 and TRBJ1-2; no clear D gene. V was clipped by 11 bases and J by 3 bases, with 1 base between them. The CDR3 is made up of 8 amino acids. Germline V lookup: CDR1 SGHVS, CDR2 FNYEAQ. The CDR3 region has the DNA TGTGCCCACTATGGCTACACCTTC. Its protein product is CAHYGYTF.

This clonotype was detected a few times. The rearrangement links TRBV4-1 to TRBJ2-7; D possibly corresponds to TRBD1 (5 bases). The CDR3 has 17 amino acids. The V and J ends lost 0 bases and 0 bases respectively, with 15 bases between them. Germline CDR1 reads MGHRA; CDR2 reads YSYEKL. In DNA, the CDR3 is TGCGCCAGCAGCCAAGATAGAGACAGTGTGAGCTCCTACGAGCAGTACTTC. This translates into CASSQDRDSVSSYEQYF.

Notes on this clonotype: A much larger clone differs from this one at a single base, so this may be a read error. Without the conserved terminal phenylalanine or tryptophan, this CDR3 likely stems from a read error. The chain has TRBV7-2 and TRBJ2-7; D is uncertain. CDR1 and CDR2 from the germline V gene are SGHTA and FQGNSA. Trimming shortened V by 0 bases and J by 6 bases, and 9 bases separated the two germline ends. CDR3 length: 13 residues. The chain's CDR3 is CASSLAFNSEQYL. In DNA form, the CDR3 reads TGTGCCAGCAGCTTAGCGTTCAATTCCGAGCAGTACCTC.